The TCR beta chain under discussion was sequenced for a study of CD8 T cells in Susac syndrome. RNA amounts of about 0.5 to 1 ug underwent reverse transcription with random hexamers. A multiplex approach, immunoSEQ multiplex PCR, amplified TCR beta CDR3 across 54 Vbeta and 13 Jbeta. TCRdb re-called the immunoSEQ multiplex PCR reads through MiXCR, storing one row per CDR3 protein. Found here are about 300,000 distinct CDR3 sequences, 65% to 90% of them singletons; the top ten hold 0.21%. CD8+ and CD4+ T cells taken from blood had their TCR beta sequenced. Negative magnetic isolation gave CD8+ and CD4+ cells; FACS enriched CD8+ TEMRA. Trimming took off 4 bases at V and 5 bases at J, with 18 bases between the two ends. The CDR3 is 16 amino acids. In germline, CDR1 is MDHEN, CDR2 SYDVKM.

The rearrangement joins TRBV28 to TRBJ1-5; D unclear. This TCR was recovered from a human donor with multiple sclerosis. Material for sequencing was CD8+ T cells from PBMCs. The CDR3 loop reads CASSSPITGQHQPQHF. Written as DNA, the CDR3 is TGTGCCAGCAGTTCACCCATTACCGGCCAGCATCAGCCCCAGCATTTT. The whole variable domain, filled in from reference TRBV28 and TRBJ1-5, reads DVKVTQSSRYLVKRTGEKVFLECVQDMDHENMFWYRQDPGLGLRLIYFSYDVKMKEKGDIPEGYSVSREKKERFSLILESASTNQTSMYLCASSSPITGQHQPQHFGDGTRLSIL.